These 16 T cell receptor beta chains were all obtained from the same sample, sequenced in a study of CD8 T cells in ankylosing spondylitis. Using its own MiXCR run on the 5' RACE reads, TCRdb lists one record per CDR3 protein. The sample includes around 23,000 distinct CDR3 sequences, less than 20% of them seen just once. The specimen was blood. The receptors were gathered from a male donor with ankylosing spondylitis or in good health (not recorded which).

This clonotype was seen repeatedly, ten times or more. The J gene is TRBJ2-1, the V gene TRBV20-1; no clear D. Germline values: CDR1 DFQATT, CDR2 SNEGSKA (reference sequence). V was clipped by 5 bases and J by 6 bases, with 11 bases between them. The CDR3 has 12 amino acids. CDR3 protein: CSALPAGNEQFF. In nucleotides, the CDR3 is TGCAGTGCTCTACCGGCAGGCAATGAGCAGTTCTTC.

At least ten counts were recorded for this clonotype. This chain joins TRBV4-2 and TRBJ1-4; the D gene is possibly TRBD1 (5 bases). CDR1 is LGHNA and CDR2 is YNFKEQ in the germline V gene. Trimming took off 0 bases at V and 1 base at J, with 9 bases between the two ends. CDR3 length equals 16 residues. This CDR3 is CASSQDGTQTNEKLFF. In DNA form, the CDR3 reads TGTGCCAGCAGCCAAGACGGGACTCAAACTAATGAAAAACTGTTTTTT.

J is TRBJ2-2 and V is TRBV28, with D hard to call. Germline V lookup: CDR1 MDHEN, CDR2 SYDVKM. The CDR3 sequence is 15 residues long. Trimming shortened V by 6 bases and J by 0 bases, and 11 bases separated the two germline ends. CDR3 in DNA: TGTGCCAGCAGCCGAACATTCGCGAACACCGGGGAGCTGTTTTTT. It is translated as CASSRTFANTGELFF.

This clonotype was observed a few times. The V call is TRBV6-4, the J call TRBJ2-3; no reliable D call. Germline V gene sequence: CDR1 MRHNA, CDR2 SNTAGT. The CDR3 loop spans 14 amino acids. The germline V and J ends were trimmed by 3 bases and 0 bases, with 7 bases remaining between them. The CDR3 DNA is TGTGCCAGCAGTGAGTTGCACAGCACAGATACGCAGTATTTT. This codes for CASSELHSTDTQYF.

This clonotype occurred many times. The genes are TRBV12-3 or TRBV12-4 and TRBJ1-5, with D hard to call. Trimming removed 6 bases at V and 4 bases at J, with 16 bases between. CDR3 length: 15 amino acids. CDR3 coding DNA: TGTGCCAGCAGCCCAGCCCGACTTCGAAATCAGCCCCAGCATTTT. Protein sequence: CASSPARLRNQPQHF.

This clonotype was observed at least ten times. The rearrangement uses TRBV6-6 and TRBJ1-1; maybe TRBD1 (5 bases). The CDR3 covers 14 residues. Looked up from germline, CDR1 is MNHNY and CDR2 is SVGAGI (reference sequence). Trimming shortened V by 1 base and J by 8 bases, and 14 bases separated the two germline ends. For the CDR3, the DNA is TGTGCCAGCAGTTACTTCGGAGGGGCCGGGGAAGCTTTCTTT. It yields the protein CASSYFGGAGEAFF.

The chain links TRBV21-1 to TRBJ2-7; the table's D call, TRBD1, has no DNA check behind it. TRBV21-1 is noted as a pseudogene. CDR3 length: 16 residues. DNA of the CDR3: TGTGCCAGCAGCAAAGTAGGGGCGCAAGCCTCCTACGAGCAGTACGTC. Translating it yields CASSKVGAQASYEQYV.

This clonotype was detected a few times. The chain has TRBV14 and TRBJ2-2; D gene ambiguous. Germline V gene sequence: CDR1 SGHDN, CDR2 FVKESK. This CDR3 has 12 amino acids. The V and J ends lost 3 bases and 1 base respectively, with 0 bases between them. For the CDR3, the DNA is TGTGCCAGCAGCCAGAACACCGGGGAGCTGTTTTTT. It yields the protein CASSQNTGELFF.

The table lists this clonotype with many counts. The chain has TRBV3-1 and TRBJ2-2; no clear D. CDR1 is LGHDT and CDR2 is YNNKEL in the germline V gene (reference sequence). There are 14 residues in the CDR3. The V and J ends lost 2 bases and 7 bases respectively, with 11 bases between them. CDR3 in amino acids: CASSQRFGFGELFF. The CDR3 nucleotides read TGTGCCAGCAGCCAAAGGTTCGGATTCGGGGAGCTGTTTTTT.

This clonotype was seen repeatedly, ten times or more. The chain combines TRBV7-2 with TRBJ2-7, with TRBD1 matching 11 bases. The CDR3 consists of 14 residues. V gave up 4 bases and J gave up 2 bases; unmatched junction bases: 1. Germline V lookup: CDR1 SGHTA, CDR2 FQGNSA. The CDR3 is CASSWTGGAYEQYF. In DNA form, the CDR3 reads TGTGCCAGCAGCTGGACAGGGGGCGCCTACGAGCAGTACTTC.

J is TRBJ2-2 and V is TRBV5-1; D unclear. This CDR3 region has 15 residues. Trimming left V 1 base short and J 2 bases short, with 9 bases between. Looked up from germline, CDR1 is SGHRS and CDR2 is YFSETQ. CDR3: CASSLFRPNTGELFF. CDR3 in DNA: TGCGCCAGCAGCTTGTTTAGGCCTAACACCGGGGAGCTGTTTTTT.

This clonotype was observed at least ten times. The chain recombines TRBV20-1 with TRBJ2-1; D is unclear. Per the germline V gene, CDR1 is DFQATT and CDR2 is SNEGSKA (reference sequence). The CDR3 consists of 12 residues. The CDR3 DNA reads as TGCAGCCCCCCGGGCTCCTACAATGAGCAGTTCTTC. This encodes CSPPGSYNEQFF.

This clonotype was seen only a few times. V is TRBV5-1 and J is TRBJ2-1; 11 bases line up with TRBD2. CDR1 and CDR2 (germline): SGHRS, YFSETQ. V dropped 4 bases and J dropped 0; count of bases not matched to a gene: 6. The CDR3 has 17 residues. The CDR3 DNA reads TGCGCCAGCAGCCCTACTAGCGGGAGAGCCTCCTACAATGAGCAGTTCTTC. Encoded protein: CASSPTSGRASYNEQFF.

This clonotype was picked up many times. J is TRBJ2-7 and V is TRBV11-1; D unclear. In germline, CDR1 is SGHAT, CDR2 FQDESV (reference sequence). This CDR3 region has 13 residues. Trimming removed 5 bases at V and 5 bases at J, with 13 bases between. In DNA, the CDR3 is TGTGCCAGCAGCATTAGTGGGGAAAACGAGCAGTACGTC. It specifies CASSISGENEQYV.

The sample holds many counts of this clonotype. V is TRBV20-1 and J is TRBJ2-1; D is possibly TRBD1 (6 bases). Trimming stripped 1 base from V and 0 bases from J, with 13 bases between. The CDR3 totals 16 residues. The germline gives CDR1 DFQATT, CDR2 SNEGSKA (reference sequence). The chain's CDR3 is CSARVPGASSYNEQFF. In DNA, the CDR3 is TGCAGTGCTAGAGTGCCAGGGGCCAGCTCCTACAATGAGCAGTTCTTC.

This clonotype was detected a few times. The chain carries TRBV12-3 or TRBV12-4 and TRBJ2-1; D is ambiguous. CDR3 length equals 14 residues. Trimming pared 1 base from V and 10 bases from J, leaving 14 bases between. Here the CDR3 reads CASSLGGNAREQFF. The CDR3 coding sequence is TGTGCCAGCAGTTTAGGGGGTAACGCCCGAGAGCAGTTCTTC.